These 23 T cell receptor beta chains were sequenced from one sample in a study of shared clonotypes between healthy human individuals. Here immunoSEQ multiplex PCR was the method, and the copy in TCRdb shows in-frame clones only, minus some. The sample includes under 1 million clones, 90% to 95% of them seen just once. CD45RO-negative cells were positively selected for CCR7, leaving out terminally differentiated effector memory CD45RA+ cells. The sequenced material came from naive CD8+ T cells sorted from blood. These receptors were taken from a man in his thirties or forties in good health.

This sequence joins TRBV5-1 and TRBJ2-7; the D is unclear. The CDR3 has 16 amino acids. Germline V gene lookup returns CDR1 SGHRS and CDR2 YFSETQ. Trimming pared 6 bases from V and 2 bases from J, leaving 21 bases between. CDR3 nucleotides: TGCGCCAGCACCCCTGGGGTTGGGATTGAGGCCTACGAGCAGTACTTC. It is translated as CASTPGVGIEAYEQYF.

The chain combines TRBV27 with TRBJ1-2; D might be TRBD1 (5 bases). This CDR3 contains 13 residues. Trimming stripped 9 bases from V and 7 bases from J, with 18 bases between. Germline CDR1 is MNHEY and CDR2 is SMNVEV (reference sequence). In DNA, the CDR3 is TGTGCCAGTAAGACGGGGGGTAGCTCTGGCTACACCTTC. This translates into CASKTGGSSGYTF.

This clone was seen only once. The chain links TRBV4-1 to TRBJ2-3, with a weak D call TRBD2 (6 bases). CDR1 is MGHRA, CDR2 YSYEKL, per germline. This CDR3 is 16 amino acids long. The V gene lost 0 bases and the J gene lost 4 bases, with 14 bases spanning the gap. CDR3 DNA sequence: TGCGCCAGCAGCCAAGACCCTATGGGGGGAGCAGATACGCAGTATTTT. This gives the protein CASSQDPMGGADTQYF.

In the case of this clone: Distinct nucleotide sequences in the sample also encode this CDR3. This chain connects TRBV7-9 to TRBJ1-1; D gene ambiguous. The V end lost 5 bases, the J end lost 1 base, and 8 bases lay between the germline ends. This CDR3 has 13 amino acids. From germline, CDR1 is SEHNR and CDR2 FQNEAQ (reference sequence). The CDR3 sequence is CASSPRGNTEAFF. The CDR3 nucleotides are TGTGCCAGCAGCCCGAGAGGGAACACTGAAGCTTTCTTT.

A note on this clone: Just one base apart from a much larger clone, this may be a read error. This specimen includes other DNA sequences encoding the same CDR3. J is TRBJ2-2 and V is TRBV6-5; D gene ambiguous. V was cut by 2 bases and J by 3 bases, with 4 bases left in between. The CDR3 has 13 residues. Germline V lookup: CDR1 MNHEY, CDR2 SVGAGI. This CDR3 reads CASSYRDTGELFF. The CDR3 bases are TGTGCCAGCAGTTACCGGGACACCGGGGAGCTGTTTTTT.

The chain joins TRBV5-4 to TRBJ1-3; D is possibly TRBD1 (5 bases). CDR1 is SGHNT, CDR2 YYREEE, per germline (reference sequence). The CDR3 consists of 13 residues. V was trimmed by 5 bases and J by 6 bases, leaving 12 bases between them. Here the CDR3 reads CASSLQAQNTIYF. The CDR3, as DNA: TGTGCCAGCAGTTTACAGGCCCAAAACACCATATATTTT.

The V gene is TRBV29-1, the J gene TRBJ1-3; D possibly corresponds to TRBD1 (5 bases). The CDR3 is 14 amino acids. The V gene's germline CDR1 is SQVTM and CDR2 ANQGSEA. V dropped 5 bases and J dropped 8 bases, with 19 bases sitting between them. The CDR3 protein is CSVLRWDGGHTIYF. In nucleotides, the CDR3 is TGCAGCGTTCTAAGGTGGGACGGAGGGCACACCATATATTTT. Full variable domain (rest looked up from reference TRBV29-1 and TRBJ1-3): SAVISQKPSRDICQRGTSLTIQCQVDSQVTMMFWYRQQPGQSLTLIATANQGSEATYESGFVIDKFPISRPNLTFSTLTVSNMSPEDSSIYLCSVLRWDGGHTIYFGEGSWLTVV.

The chain links TRBV5-4 to TRBJ2-1; D assignment may be TRBD1 or TRBD2 (5 bases each). Germline-derived CDR1 and CDR2 are SGHNT and YYREEE (reference sequence). Trimming left V 4 bases short and J 7 bases short, with 21 bases between. The CDR3 runs to 16 residues. The CDR3 coding sequence is TGTGCCAGCAGCCCCTTATTCGGGGATGGGGGAAATGAGCAGTTCTTC. This codes for CASSPLFGDGGNEQFF.

This CDR3 is CASSRSPGFPPNTGELFF. The CDR3 nucleotides are TGTGCCAGCAGCCGCTCCCCGGGGTTCCCACCGAACACCGGGGAGCTGTTTTTT. This rearrangement joins TRBV11-2 to TRBJ2-2; perhaps TRBD2 as D (5 bases). The V end lost 5 bases, the J end lost 0 bases, and 19 bases lay between the germline ends. The CDR3 spans 18 residues. Germline V gives CDR1 SGHAT, CDR2 FQNNGV. The variable domain in full, completed from reference TRBV11-2 and TRBJ2-2, reads EAGVAQSPRYKIIEKRQSVAFWCNPISGHATLYWYQQILGQGPKLLIQFQNNGVVDDSQLPKDRFSAERLKGVDSTLKIQPAKLEDSAVYLCASSRSPGFPPNTGELFFGEGSRLTVL.

The CDR3 protein is CASSARQGASAEAFF. In DNA, the CDR3 is TGCGCCAGCAGCGCCCGACAGGGGGCGAGTGCTGAAGCTTTCTTT. J is TRBJ1-1 and V is TRBV4-1; 10 positions match TRBD1. With 5 bases clipped from V and 6 bases from J, the junction kept 9 bases outside the gene matches. Germline V gives CDR1 MGHRA, CDR2 YSYEKL. The CDR3 sequence is 15 residues long.

The CDR3 sequence is CASSPRKRLLFF. The CDR3 DNA reads as TGTGCCAGCAGCCCCCGGAAGCGGTTACTGTTTTTT. The chain combines TRBV21-1 with TRBJ1-4. TRBV21-1 is annotated as a pseudogene. The CDR3 sequence is 12 residues long.

The CDR3 DNA is TGTGCCACCGGGACTAGCGGGACGTCCTACGAGCAGTACTTC. Residues: CATGTSGTSYEQYF. J is TRBJ2-7 and V is TRBV19; 13 bases agree with TRBD2. Unmatched junction bases numbered 4, after V lost 10 bases and J lost 1 base. Looked up from germline, CDR1 is LNHDA and CDR2 is SQIVND (reference sequence). There are 14 residues in the CDR3.

The chain carries TRBV11-2 and TRBJ2-5; D may be TRBD2 (5 bases). Germline V gives CDR1 SGHAT, CDR2 FQNNGV. The V gene lost 4 bases and the J gene lost 5 bases, with 11 bases spanning the gap. This CDR3 has 13 residues. The CDR3: CASSSIAYETQYF. CDR3 coding DNA: TGTGCCAGCAGCTCAATAGCGTACGAGACCCAGTACTTC.

As for this clone: The sample carries other DNA sequences with the same CDR3. J is TRBJ1-4 and V is TRBV5-4, with D perhaps TRBD1 (6 bases). Trimming left V 0 bases short and J 2 bases short, with 8 bases between. Germline-derived CDR1 and CDR2 are SGHNT and YYREEE (reference sequence). The CDR3 contains 15 residues. The CDR3 region is CASSLAGETNEKLFF. CDR3 nucleotides: TGTGCCAGCAGCTTGGCAGGGGAGACTAATGAAAAACTGTTTTTT.

The chain is built from TRBV29-1 and TRBJ2-1; 10 positions match TRBD2. There are 16 residues in the CDR3. Trimming cost V 6 bases and J 3 bases; bases outside gene matches: 11. Germline V lookup: CDR1 SQVTM, CDR2 ANQGSEA. The CDR3 nucleotides are TGCAGCGTCCTTGGAATGAGCGGGAGGGGCTACAATGAGCAGTTCTTC. It specifies CSVLGMSGRGYNEQFF.

Regarding this clone: This sequence may be a read error, since a much larger clone differs from it by one base. Other DNA sequences in the same sample also yield this CDR3. The V and J genes are TRBV7-2 and TRBJ2-3, with D hard to call. CDR1 is SGHTA and CDR2 is FQGNSA in the germline V gene. V shed 3 bases and J shed 15 bases, with 13 bases lying between them. CDR3 length equals 11 residues. The CDR3 coding sequence is TGTGCCAGCAGCTTTACGCCATGGGAATATTTT. Translation: CASSFTPWEYF.

The rearrangement uses TRBV7-6 and TRBJ2-2, with 11 bases that match TRBD1. Losses at the gene ends were 4 bases for V and 4 bases for J; bases not matched to a gene: 2. This CDR3 has 15 amino acids. Looked up from germline, CDR1 is SGHVS and CDR2 is FNYEAQ. The CDR3 DNA reads TGTGCCAGCAGCTCCGGGACAGGGGGCACCGGGGAGCTGTTTTTT. Translating gives CASSSGTGGTGELFF.

The chain is built from TRBV30 and TRBJ2-7; TRBD1 agrees at 9 bases. The CDR3 is 13 residues long. J was trimmed by 6 bases and V by 2 bases; bases with no gene match: 5. CDR1 and CDR2 (germline): GTSNPN, SVGIG (reference sequence). The CDR3 DNA is TGTGCCTGGAGTATCGGACAGGGGAGCGAGCAGTACTTC. Its translation is CAWSIGQGSEQYF.

The V and J genes are TRBV6-5 and TRBJ2-7; 8 bases map to TRBD2. Trimming took 4 bases from V and 7 from J; bases not matched to a gene: 9. This CDR3 region has 14 residues. CDR1 MNHEY and CDR2 SVGAGI come from the germline V gene. The CDR3 nucleotides are TGTGCCAGCAGTTCAGTCGAGCGGGGGCAGGAGCAGTACTTC. Protein sequence: CASSSVERGQEQYF.

As DNA, the CDR3 is TGTGCCAGTAGTATCCGGGACCAATACGAGCAGTACTTC. Encoded protein: CASSIRDQYEQYF. The chain is built from TRBV19 and TRBJ2-7; D may correspond to TRBD1 or TRBD2 (5 bases each). V lost 3 bases to trimming and J lost 4 bases, with 10 bases between them. Germline V gives CDR1 LNHDA, CDR2 SQIVND (reference sequence). This CDR3 is built from 13 residues.

V and J are TRBV10-2 and TRBJ2-1; TRBD2 agrees at 11 bases. This CDR3 is 17 amino acids long. The trim removed 8 bases at V and 6 bases at J, leaving 15 bases unmatched. Germline CDR1 WSHSY, CDR2 SAAADI. CDR3 nucleotide sequence: TGCGCCAGCGTGGGGACTAGCGGCCTTCGGCCGGGCAATGAGCAGTTCTTC. Its translation is CASVGTSGLRPGNEQFF.

The chain is built from TRBV5-6 and TRBJ2-7; D gene unclear. Germline V CDR1 and CDR2: SGHDT, YYEEEE. Trimming pared 4 bases from V and 1 base from J, leaving 12 bases between. CDR3 size: 14 residues. CDR3: CASSQVGTSYEQYF. The DNA for the CDR3 is TGTGCCAGCAGCCAGGTGGGTACATCCTACGAGCAGTACTTC.

The V and J genes are TRBV28 and TRBJ2-7; D unresolved. The V and J ends lost 6 bases and 0 bases respectively, with 15 bases between them. The CDR3 consists of 15 residues. Looked up from germline, CDR1 is MDHEN and CDR2 is SYDVKM. The CDR3 loop is CASRTLGTSSYEQYF. The CDR3 coding sequence is TGTGCCAGCAGGACCCTAGGCACCAGCTCCTACGAGCAGTACTTC.